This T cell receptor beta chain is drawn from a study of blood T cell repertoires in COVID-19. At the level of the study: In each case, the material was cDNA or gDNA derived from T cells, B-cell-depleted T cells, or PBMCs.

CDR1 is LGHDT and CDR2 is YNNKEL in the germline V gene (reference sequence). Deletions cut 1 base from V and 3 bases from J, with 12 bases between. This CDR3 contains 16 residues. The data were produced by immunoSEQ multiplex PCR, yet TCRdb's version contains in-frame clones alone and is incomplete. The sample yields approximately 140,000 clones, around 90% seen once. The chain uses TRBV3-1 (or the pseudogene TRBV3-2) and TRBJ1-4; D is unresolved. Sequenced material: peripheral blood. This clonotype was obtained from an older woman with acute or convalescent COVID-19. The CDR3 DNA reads TGTGCCAGCAGCCAAGGTCGCTGGGGAGCTAATGAAAAACTGTTTTTT. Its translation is CASSQGRWGANEKLFF.